This T cell receptor beta chain came from a study of T-cell reconstitution after alpha-beta-depleted transplantation in children. Study-wide results and limits: The study reportedly traced alpha-beta T cells about two months after transplant to several hundred expanded graft clones. T-cell counts and diversity were attributed mostly to newly produced T cells one year after transplant. In some patients, recipient T cells and intrathymic progenitors surviving conditioning explained high day-60 diversity.

A few counts support this clonotype. The antigen is not known. Trimming removed 4 bases at V and 0 bases at J, with 9 bases between. This CDR3 region has 14 residues. Germline V lookup: CDR1 SGHKS, CDR2 YYEKEE (reference sequence). Unique molecular identifiers were incorporated during preparation of the TCRbeta library. TCRdb redid the calling of the PCR reads with MiXCR, one entry per CDR3 protein. The sample has nearly 350,000 distinct CDR3 sequences; 15% to 20% are singletons. This chain uses TRBV5-5 with TRBJ2-3; D might be TRBD2 (6 bases). Source: PBMCs, mostly from graft donor cells, taken 360 days after TCRalphabeta/CD19-depleted stem cell transplant. The source of this sequence is a male patient aged 2-15 years who had a stem cell transplant for acute lymphoblastic leukemia, so the T cells may come from the graft donor. CDR3 nucleotide sequence: TGTGCCAGCAGCAAAGGGACTAGCACAGATACGCAGTATTTT. Translation: CASSKGTSTDTQYF.